The present T cell receptor beta chain was sequenced within a study of radiotherapy plus CTLA-4 blockade in lung cancer. Study details: Disease control was present in roughly 29% of patients, and objective responses in 18%. Study observations and caveats: Radiotherapy plus ipilimumab was followed by expansion in blood of tumor-derived TCR clones.

Sequencing was performed with immunoSEQ multiplex PCR; in TCRdb, only in-frame clones are kept and a portion is missing. The sample has 65,000 to 85,000 clones; 65% to 85% are singletons. Focal radiation plus CTLA-4 blockade with ipilimumab was administered to patients who had chemo-refractory metastatic non-small-cell lung cancer. This clone has only one observation. Its antigen remains unknown. V was pared by 5 bases and J by 4 bases, with 16 bases between. There are 15 residues in the CDR3. Per germline, CDR1 SGHVS and CDR2 FNYEAQ. The genes are TRBV7-6 and TRBJ2-3, with unresolved D. The source is a human donor with non-small cell lung cancer whose response to radiotherapy plus ipilimumab could not be evaluated. Some clones in this sample may be carry-over from other donors' samples. The sample was peripheral blood, taken from a patient treated with radiotherapy plus ipilimumab. The CDR3 loop reads CASSPWAGKADTQYF. For the CDR3, the DNA is TGTGCCAGCAGCCCCTGGGCAGGTAAAGCAGATACGCAGTATTTT.